The 12 T cell receptor beta chains below come from one sample, sequenced in a study of identical twins. TCRdb redid the calling of the 5' RACE reads with MiXCR, one entry per CDR3 protein. The sample includes approximately 670,000 distinct CDR3 sequences, 5.5% to 6.5% of them seen just once. The sequencing input was naive T cells sorted from blood. The receptors originated from a young man in good health.

The rearrangement links TRBV20-1 to TRBJ2-1; 10 bases match TRBD2. V shed 8 bases, J shed 9 bases, and the junction held 13 bases outside the gene matches. Germline-derived CDR1 and CDR2 are DFQATT and SNEGSKA (reference sequence). The CDR3 loop spans 14 amino acids. The DNA of the CDR3 is TGCAGTACAATCCCAGCGGGAGGGTTCGCTGAGCAGTTCTTC. Its protein is CSTIPAGGFAEQFF.

This clonotype was recorded many times. The gene calls are TRBV6-1 and TRBJ1-2; D gene uncertain. V was trimmed by 8 bases and J by 5 bases, leaving 6 bases between them. Per the germline V gene, CDR1 is MNHNS and CDR2 is SASEGT. The CDR3 runs to 10 residues. The CDR3, as DNA: TGTGCCAGCGTAGAGTATGGCTACACCTTC. This encodes CASVEYGYTF.

The CDR3 loop reads CASTSQPGQGGTEAFF. DNA for the CDR3: TGTGCCAGCACCTCACAACCGGGACAGGGAGGCACTGAAGCTTTCTTT. The genes are TRBV12-3 or TRBV12-4 and TRBJ1-1; TRBD1 matches at 9 bases. CDR3 length: 16 amino acids. J lost 4 bases, V lost 7 bases, and 13 bases had no gene match.

The chain couples TRBV10-3 to TRBJ2-3; D ambiguous. Germline lookup yields CDR1 ENHRY and CDR2 SYGVKD. V was trimmed by 4 bases and J by 1 base, leaving 12 bases between them. The CDR3 covers 15 residues. CDR3 DNA: TGTGCCATCAGTGGCCGGGTTGGAGGCACAGATACGCAGTATTTT. Protein sequence: CAISGRVGGTDTQYF.

This clonotype appeared a few times. V is TRBV15 and J is TRBJ2-1; 12 nucleotides agree with TRBD1. After removal of 2 bases from V and 12 bases from J, the junction contained 14 bases not matched to a gene. CDR1 is LNHNV, CDR2 YYDKDF, per germline (reference sequence). The CDR3 is 17 residues long. Written as DNA, the CDR3 is TGTGCCACCAGCAGACCCGACCCCCGGGACAGGGGGCTGGGGCAGTTCTTC. Its protein product is CATSRPDPRDRGLGQFF.

This clonotype was counted many times. The V gene is TRBV6-5, the J gene TRBJ2-1, with D perhaps being TRBD1 or TRBD2 (5 bases each). Trimming pared 6 bases from V and 8 bases from J, leaving 11 bases between. The CDR3 consists of 12 residues. Germline-derived CDR1 and CDR2 are MNHEY and SVGAGI. The CDR3 protein is CASSPGAHEQFF. CDR3 bases: TGTGCCAGCAGCCCCGGGGCCCATGAGCAGTTCTTC.

This clonotype was recorded at least ten times. The rearrangement uses TRBV4-3 and TRBJ1-5, with D maybe TRBD1 (5 bases). Looked up from germline, CDR1 is LGHNA and CDR2 is YSLEER. The ends were cut back, 5 bases at V and 2 bases at J, with 7 bases in the middle. This CDR3 is built from 13 residues. CDR3 protein: CASSTGRNQPQHF. CDR3 bases: TGCGCCAGCAGCACGGGGCGCAATCAGCCCCAGCATTTT.

This clonotype occurred a few times. The rearrangement joins TRBV5-1 to TRBJ2-6; 8 bases map to TRBD2. The germline V gene has CDR1 SGHRS and CDR2 YFSETQ. V lost 0 bases, J lost 0 bases, and 2 bases stayed unmatched. There are 17 residues in the CDR3. CDR3 DNA: TGCGCCAGCAGCTTGGGTAGCGGGACCTCTGGGGCCAACGTCCTGACTTTC. Protein: CASSLGSGTSGANVLTF.

This clonotype was seen many times. The chain links TRBV4-3 to TRBJ2-7; no clear D gene. Trimming removed 2 bases at V and 6 bases at J, with 11 bases between. The CDR3 consists of 13 residues. Germline values: CDR1 LGHNA, CDR2 YSLEER. CDR3 in DNA: TGCGCCAGCAGCCAACTAAGAGGTGGCGAGCAGTACTTC. Protein sequence: CASSQLRGGEQYF.

The CDR3, as DNA: TGCAGTGCTTCCCCCCCCCGGGGAGGACTGGAGCAGTACTTC. Amino acid sequence: CSASPPRGGLEQYF. This chain uses TRBV20-1 with TRBJ2-7, with a weak D call TRBD2 (6 bases). Trimming cost V 5 bases and J 7 bases, with 21 bases left between them. Germline V gene data show CDR1 as DFQATT and CDR2 as SNEGSKA (reference sequence). This CDR3 is built from 14 residues.

J is TRBJ2-1 and V is TRBV28, with D possibly TRBD1 on 5 matching bases. The CDR3 covers 12 residues. V gave up 3 bases and J gave up 9 bases, with 9 bases separating them. Germline CDR1 reads MDHEN; CDR2 reads SYDVKM. CDR3 DNA sequence: TGTGCCAGCAGTTTTGGGGCTACTGAGCAGTTCTTC. Its protein is CASSFGATEQFF.

The V and J genes are TRBV20-1 and TRBJ2-3; D not resolved. Trimming cost V 8 bases and J 2 bases, with 14 bases left between them. The CDR3 is 13 amino acids. Germline V CDR1 and CDR2: DFQATT, SNEGSKA (reference sequence). The CDR3: CSLLPRITDTQYF. CDR3 nucleotides: TGCAGTCTACTGCCGCGGATCACAGATACGCAGTATTTT.